These 18 T cell receptor beta chains were sequenced from one sample in a study of early T cells in non-severe SARS-CoV-2 infection (dated by TCRdb to about 2021). Libraries were prepared through 5' RACE. The sample was run on a NextSeq 500. TCRdb passed the public sequencing reads through fastp at Q25 and MiXCR, retaining productive beta sequences. Each CDR3 protein gets just one entry, which takes the most common genes and DNA from the rows behind it. This sample has 70,000 or so distinct CDR3 sequences in its table, and 9.5% to 13% of those were observed once. The ten largest clonotypes hold 7.6% of the sample. The sample here was whole blood, taken at baseline. These receptors all come from an adult who was a healthcare worker with PCR-confirmed SARS-CoV-2 infection or an uninfected control (not recorded which).

The V call is TRBV5-1, the J call TRBJ1-3; 7 nucleotides align to TRBD1. The CDR3 spans 16 residues. Germline V lookup: CDR1 SGHRS, CDR2 YFSETQ. With 1 base clipped from V and 2 bases from J, the junction kept 6 bases outside the gene matches. The CDR3 nucleotides are TGCGCCAGCAGCTTGTATACAGGGGATACTGGAAACACCATATATTTT. Translated, it gives CASSLYTGDTGNTIYF.

The sample holds many counts of this clonotype. The chain uses TRBV5-1 and TRBJ1-2, with 9 bases matching TRBD1. From germline, CDR1 is SGHRS and CDR2 YFSETQ. The CDR3 has 17 amino acids. V lost 4 bases, J lost 7 bases, and 17 bases stayed unmatched. CDR3 protein: CASSVSTSRDRVPGYTF. The CDR3, as DNA: TGCGCCAGCAGCGTCTCTACCTCCCGGGACAGGGTCCCTGGCTACACCTTC.

This clonotype showed up just a few times. The rearrangement uses TRBV27 and TRBJ2-5, with D maybe TRBD2 (5 bases). Trimming shortened V by 0 bases and J by 4 bases, and 9 bases separated the two germline ends. The germline V gene has CDR1 MNHEY and CDR2 SMNVEV (reference sequence). The CDR3 loop spans 14 amino acids. The CDR3 DNA reads TGTGCCAGCAGTTTATCGGTTCGGGGAGAGACCCAGTACTTC. Translating it yields CASSLSVRGETQYF.

This clonotype was seen only a few times. The rearrangement links TRBV7-9 to TRBJ1-6; D unclear. CDR3 length equals 18 residues. V was pared by 4 bases and J by 0 bases, with 16 bases between. Germline V gene sequence: CDR1 SEHNR, CDR2 FQNEAQ (reference sequence). The chain's CDR3 is CASSSPARWSSYNSPLHF. In nucleotides, the CDR3 is TGTGCCAGCAGCTCCCCTGCTCGGTGGAGCTCCTATAATTCACCCCTCCACTTT.

There are many counts of this clonotype. The chain combines TRBV7-2 with TRBJ2-2; D possibly matches TRBD1 or TRBD2 (6 bases each). Trimming cost V 5 bases and J 1 base, with 14 bases left between them. This CDR3 spans 16 amino acids. Germline CDR1 and CDR2: SGHTA and FQGNSA. This CDR3 reads CASSVMGGRNTGELFF. In DNA, the CDR3 is TGTGCCAGCAGCGTAATGGGGGGCAGGAACACCGGGGAGCTGTTTTTT.

This rearrangement joins TRBV7-2 to TRBJ2-5; D is possibly TRBD2 (5 bases). V was clipped by 1 base and J by 5 bases, with 14 bases between them. The germline CDR1 and CDR2 sequences are SGHTA and FQGNSA. The CDR3 is 15 residues long. Here the CDR3 DNA reads TGTGCCAGCAGCTTAGGTACCGCGGGCCCGGAGACCCAGTACTTC. As protein: CASSLGTAGPETQYF.

This CDR3 reads CSARRRGENTEAFF. In DNA, the CDR3 is TGCAGTGCTAGAAGGCGGGGGGAGAACACTGAAGCTTTCTTT. The V and J genes are TRBV20-1 and TRBJ1-1; tentative D call: TRBD1 (5 bases). CDR1 and CDR2 from the germline V gene are DFQATT and SNEGSKA (reference sequence). The CDR3 extends over 14 amino acids. Trimming took off 2 bases at V and 1 base at J, with 11 bases between the two ends.

This clonotype was observed at least ten times. The chain employs TRBV6-2 or TRBV6-3 and TRBJ2-3; possibly TRBD2 for D (5 bases). Germline V gene lookup returns CDR1 MNHEY and CDR2 SVGEGT. The CDR3 has 16 amino acids. V lost 6 bases and J 2 bases, leaving 18 bases between the germline ends. CDR3 coding DNA: TGTGCCAGCAGCCGCGGACTCAACGCCGACACAGATACGCAGTATTTT. This translates into CASSRGLNADTDTQYF.

This sequence joins TRBV6-5 and TRBJ1-3, with D maybe TRBD1 (5 bases). The CDR3 is made up of 16 amino acids. V was pared by 7 bases and J by 0 bases, with 16 bases between. Germline CDR1 and CDR2: MNHEY and SVGAGI. The CDR3 DNA reads as TGTGCCAGCACCCGGGACTTCCCAATCTCTGGAAACACCATATATTTT. It translates to CASTRDFPISGNTIYF.

The chain links TRBV5-1 to TRBJ2-6; D remains unclear. Germline CDR1 and CDR2: SGHRS and YFSETQ. V was cut by 1 base and J by 0 bases, with 14 bases left in between. The CDR3 loop spans 18 amino acids. The CDR3: CASSLFWAGDSGANVLTF. DNA for the CDR3: TGCGCCAGCAGCTTGTTTTGGGCAGGCGACTCTGGGGCCAACGTCCTGACTTTC.

In its sample, this clonotype was seen a few times. The rearrangement joins TRBV12-3 or TRBV12-4 to TRBJ2-2; a weak D match, TRBD2 (5 bases). The CDR3 totals 16 residues. With 5 bases removed from V and 5 bases from J, the gap between germline ends came to 18 bases. The CDR3 nucleotides are TGTGCCAGCAGTCCCGCTTCTTACTCGGGGACCGGGGAGCTGTTTTTT. Translation gives CASSPASYSGTGELFF.

This clonotype was picked up a small number of times. This chain joins TRBV11-2 and TRBJ1-6; D is unclear. The CDR3 has 13 amino acids. The germline V gene encodes CDR1 SGHAT and CDR2 FQNNGV. Trimming stripped 5 bases from V and 14 bases from J, with 16 bases between. As DNA, the CDR3 is TGTGCCAGCAGCCCTTCTCCCGACGCTGCCCTCCACTTT. Translation gives CASSPSPDAALHF.

The genes are TRBV4-1 and TRBJ2-3, with 9 positions matching TRBD2. Germline CDR1 MGHRA, CDR2 YSYEKL. This CDR3 spans 17 amino acids. V shed 0 bases, J shed 2 bases, and the junction held 6 bases outside the gene matches. CDR3 region: CASSQEGASGVTDTQYF. CDR3 bases: TGCGCCAGCAGCCAAGAGGGGGCTAGCGGGGTCACAGATACGCAGTATTTT.

This clonotype was picked up a small number of times. This chain uses TRBV10-3 with TRBJ2-3, with D uncertain. Germline V gives CDR1 ENHRY, CDR2 SYGVKD. CDR3 length equals 13 residues. Trimming took 3 bases from V and 6 from J, leaving 10 bases between them. The CDR3 sequence: CAISDQLGDTQYF. CDR3 DNA sequence: TGTGCCATCAGTGACCAGCTCGGGGATACGCAGTATTTT.

In this sample, this clonotype turned up a few times. This rearrangement joins TRBV20-1 to TRBJ1-4, with D tentatively TRBD1 (5 bases). Germline CDR1 and CDR2: DFQATT and SNEGSKA (reference sequence). This CDR3 region has 14 residues. V shed 3 bases and J shed 8 bases, with 16 bases lying between them. The CDR3 DNA is TGCAGTGCTAGGGGCCCGACAGCTCCAGAAAAACTGTTTTTT. Amino acids: CSARGPTAPEKLFF.

V usage is TRBV11-2 and J usage is TRBJ2-1, with D uncertain. This CDR3 spans 15 amino acids. The germline V and J ends were trimmed by 2 bases and 2 bases, with 10 bases remaining between them. Per the germline V gene, CDR1 is SGHAT and CDR2 is FQNNGV. CDR3 DNA: TGTGCCAGCAGCTTACAACCCACAACCTACAATGAGCAGTTCTTC. It specifies CASSLQPTTYNEQFF.

The rearrangement joins TRBV4-2 to TRBJ2-1; 11 bases match TRBD1. The germline gives CDR1 LGHNA, CDR2 YNFKEQ. The CDR3 runs to 16 residues. With 0 bases clipped from V and 3 bases from J, the junction kept 1 base outside the gene matches. The CDR3 loop reads CASSQDGTGGYNEQFF. The CDR3 nucleotides read TGTGCCAGCAGCCAAGATGGGACAGGGGGCTACAATGAGCAGTTCTTC.

V and J are TRBV5-1 and TRBJ2-5; 10 positions agree with TRBD1. From germline, CDR1 is SGHRS and CDR2 YFSETQ. The CDR3 runs 14 residues. V dropped 4 bases and J dropped 4; count of bases not matched to a gene: 4. The CDR3 DNA follows: TGCGCCAGCAGCAGGACAGGGGGTTCAGAGACCCAGTACTTC. Encoded protein: CASSRTGGSETQYF.